This TCR beta chain was retrieved from a study of cytomegalovirus exposure and HLA in healthy donors listed by TCRdb under 2017. Context from the whole study: According to an earlier analysis of 587 of the donors, about 190 million T cells yielded 117 million unique TCR beta sequences and about 300 Gb of sequence data. An early release covering roughly 600 HLA-typed donors comprised approximately 290 gigabases of sequencing data and 85 million or so unique TCR sequences. Among the roughly 400 genotyped donors, around 81% belonged to the genetic ancestry cluster associated with self-reported Caucasian donors. The study aimed to test whether signatures of past pathogen exposure could be identified by cataloging public T cell receptors. The T cell repertoires of 666 subjects were profiled by immunosequencing and related to cytomegalovirus serostatus. Besides the first cohort of 500 to 700 subjects, a separate validation cohort made up of about 120 different subjects was used. High-throughput TCR immunosequencing, statistical association of individual TCRs with disease status, and machine learning were combined to predict cytomegalovirus infection status. In a later analysis, previously published TCR beta repertoires from more than 500 donors were re-analyzed and high-resolution HLA genotyping was added so that TCR occurrence patterns could be studied. Rather than drawing on any new phenotypic data, the later analysis identified candidate immune exposures from TCR beta sequences and the way those sequences occurred across donors. An earlier analysis of 500 to 750 of the donors applied high-throughput TCR beta sequencing to assess whether each TCR beta V gene segment acted as functional or pseudogenic. Donor age, sex, ethnicity and CMV serostatus were compiled together with the repertoire data. A later genetic analysis used genome-wide SNP genotypes for about 60% of the roughly 700 donors, treating that subset as a discovery cohort. Every discovery cohort repertoire had been produced on one sequencing platform. Class I and class II HLA loci were covered by the typing at four-digit resolution. The number of typed donors differed by locus: roughly 629-640 for A, B, C, DRB1 and DQB1; approximately 520 for DQA1; around 610 for DPA1; and about 470 for DPB1. Several DR-DQ haplotypes were handled as single units for association and clustering because linkage in the cohort was strong. Among about 400 genotyped donors of the cohort, an average of around 220,000 unique TCR beta nucleotide sequences was sequenced per donor, of which about 20% were non-productive.

The cohort consisted of approximately 670 healthy bone marrow donors. At the time of sampling, every cohort member was nominally healthy, though immune exposures that went unrecorded were likely present. The donor was CMV seropositive and was included in the group of around 300 seropositive cohort members. A peripheral blood sample was collected from each donor, and TCR beta sequencing was performed on peripheral blood mononuclear cells. The Qiagen DNeasy Blood Extraction Kit was used to extract genomic DNA from the blood cell samples. Study-level results and caveats: Linkage disequilibrium might explain the correlated functional status among segregating V segments, but an unknown experimental factor could not be excluded. In an earlier analysis of fewer than 750 of the donors, most TCR beta V segments were observed in productive rearrangements about 87% or about 30% of the time, broadly matching IMGT annotations. The study gave a list of more than 150 TCR beta chains associated with cytomegalovirus. For the cohort, immune exposure information was limited to CMV serostatus. A few of the identified cytomegalovirus-associated TCR beta chains were confirmed in vitro to be specific for cytomegalovirus antigens. Because HLA typing was unavailable for some donors at each locus, only the typed subset was used in association tests. Most CMV-associated TCR beta chains appeared to be HLA-restricted in a later analysis, and the HLA associations seemed to be driven largely by CMV exposure. Cytomegalovirus status was reported to be diagnosed by the classifier with high specificity and sensitivity in both the original and validation cohorts. A later analysis found that HLA-associated TCR beta chains were more clonally expanded and had lower generation probabilities than equally common non-associated chains. A later analysis associated about 17,000 TCR beta sequences with specific HLA alleles at a false discovery rate of 0.05. According to the authors, the approach could potentially be generalized to other disease states and immunological phenotypes. The earlier analysis of 587 of the donors excluded 15 to 20 rarely observed V segments, including chromosome 9 orphons, because counts were too low. A further reported finding was that TCR beta sequences accurately predicted the HLA-A and HLA-B alleles for most subjects in the first cohort. A later genetic analysis associated a missense DCLRE1C variant with V-gene and J-gene trimming of TCR beta chains, and an independent cohort replicated the association. A later analysis found that TCR association rates varied across HLA loci, with DRB1 alleles showing the most associated TCRs and HLA-C alleles the fewest. The cohort was sequenced for TCR beta chains only, and without alpha or paired-chain data the features that could be detected were limited. When HLA alleles, especially DR and DQ, strongly co-occurred, attributing TCR associations to individual alleles was difficult. Compared with the 666-donor mean, donors in an Asian-associated ancestry cluster had fewer N-insertions in productive TCRs, according to a later genetic analysis. Several of the top co-occurrence clusters appeared to be linked to parvovirus B19, influenza, CMV and Epstein-Barr virus, according to a later analysis. The sequencing pipeline was judged likely to have produced a cluster of highly shared sequence variants as a technical artifact. Roughly uniform sequencing depth across donors was assumed in presence/absence analyses, although this assumption may not hold. Most TCR sequences were seen in very few donors, while some public TCRs were found in many individuals.

Note on this clone: Its target antigen remains unknown. No per-base quality is available; no much larger clone lies one base away.

The library was prepared using the immunoSEQ multiplex PCR assay. For the multiplex PCR, a mixture combining 60 forward primers for TCR Vbeta segments and 13 reverse primers for TCR Jbeta segments was used. Amplification of the CDR3 region of rearranged TCR beta genes was performed with a multiplex PCR assay on genomic DNA. The amplified TCR beta libraries were sequenced on the Illumina HiSeq System as 87-base-pair reads. The published analysis was carried out like this. Across the roughly 670 repertoires, a later analysis counted approximately 83 million unique TCR beta chains, roughly 11 million of which were shared by at least two donors. A nearest-neighbor algorithm error-corrected the raw reads and collapsed the reads into unique sequences, merging closely related sequences to remove PCR and sequencing errors. V, D and J gene segments were assigned by aligning CDR3 sequences to IMGT reference sequences. For a sequence to be retained, at least a six-nucleotide match to both a V gene segment and a J gene segment was required. Rearrangements were called productive when the CDR3 lacked stop codons and stayed in frame with V and J; all others were non-productive. CDR3 was defined according to IMGT convention as the region running from the second conserved V-encoded cysteine to the conserved J-encoded phenylalanine. The earlier analysis of about 590 of the donors excluded sequences that lacked an unambiguous match to a single V gene segment. An earlier analysis of some 500 of the donors classified V segments as functional when productive rearrangements were above 56.7% and as segregating when the standard deviation between donors was above 5%. To diagnose cytomegalovirus status from the catalog of TCR beta chain sequences, a statistical classification framework was built. In a later analysis, V and J genes were assigned by comparing TCR nucleotide sequences against IMGT/GENE-DB human TR gene sequences. Using the TCRdist pipeline, a later analysis assigned CDR3 sequences along with most-parsimonious VDJ recombination scenarios. In a later analysis, every TCR beta chain was defined by the combination of its CDR3 amino acid sequence and its V-gene family, and reads without a unique V-gene family were dropped. A later analysis removed several hundred highly shared, low-generation-probability nucleotide sequences to deal with suspected cross-contamination and a sequencing artifact. A later analysis calculated a clonal expansion index for each public chain from normalized within-repertoire ranks of inferred template counts. In a later analysis, generation probabilities were computed using a VDJ recombination model fitted to out-of-frame rearrangements, and the results were checked against IGoR. Hypergeometric tests were used in a later analysis to score TCR-TCR, TCR-HLA and TCR-CMV co-occurrence, with a repertoire-size bias correction applied to the TCR pairs. A later analysis estimated false discovery rates by permuting HLA or CMV assignments 20 times. A later analysis grouped co-occurring TCRs with DBSCAN, adding TCRdist sequence similarity when clustering within HLA-allele-positive subsets. For co-occurrence clustering, repertoires with fewer than 30,000 or more than 120,000 public chains were excluded, along with a handful of repertoires with anomalous nucleotide sharing. TCRdb re-hosts the immuneACCESS table, in-frame sequences only. Its copies lack some clones; in the studies checked, an unresolved V gene accounts for under half of them, and the cause for the rest is not known. V and J calls and clone size come straight from that table; D and trimming were deduced from the DNA. Within this sample are about 240,000 clones, with about 81% of them counted one time only. The ten largest clones represent around 5.4% of the sample.

The sequence was obtained from a woman in her thirties or forties in good health and CMV-seropositive. The sequencing sample was made of PBMCs.

CDR3 region: CAWEPGLAGNEQFF. The DNA reads TGTGCCTGGGAGCCGGGACTAGCGGGGAATGAGCAGTTCTTC. Here the chain combines TRBV30 and TRBJ2-1, with 13 junctional bases fitting TRBD2. The germline V gene (reference sequence) specifies GTSNPN as CDR1 and SVGIG as CDR2. The germline V and J ends show losses of 5 bases and 7 bases respectively, and no gene match explains 5 bases of the junction. The CDR3 starts with the cysteine, ends with the phenylalanine, and has 14 residues. This entry keeps only the CDR3 DNA: 42 bases, framed from base 1.